This record covers a single T cell receptor (beta chain). The data derive from a study of blood T cell repertoires in COVID-19. Clones were sequenced by immunoSEQ multiplex PCR, and TCRdb holds only the in-frame ones, with some missing. The table shows around 370,000 clones, with around nine tenths occurring only once. Germline assignment: CDR1 MNHEY and CDR2 SVGAGI. The CDR3 spans 14 residues. The germline V and J ends were trimmed by 6 bases and 1 base, with 12 bases remaining between them. V gene TRBV6-5 combines with J gene TRBJ1-1, with D possibly being TRBD1 (6 bases). The receptor was isolated from a woman in her late teens or twenties who had recovered from COVID-19. Sequenced input: peripheral blood. CDR3 nucleotide sequence: TGTGCCAGCAGCTTACGACAGGAGAACACTGAAGCTTTCTTT. The encoded protein is CASSLRQENTEAFF.